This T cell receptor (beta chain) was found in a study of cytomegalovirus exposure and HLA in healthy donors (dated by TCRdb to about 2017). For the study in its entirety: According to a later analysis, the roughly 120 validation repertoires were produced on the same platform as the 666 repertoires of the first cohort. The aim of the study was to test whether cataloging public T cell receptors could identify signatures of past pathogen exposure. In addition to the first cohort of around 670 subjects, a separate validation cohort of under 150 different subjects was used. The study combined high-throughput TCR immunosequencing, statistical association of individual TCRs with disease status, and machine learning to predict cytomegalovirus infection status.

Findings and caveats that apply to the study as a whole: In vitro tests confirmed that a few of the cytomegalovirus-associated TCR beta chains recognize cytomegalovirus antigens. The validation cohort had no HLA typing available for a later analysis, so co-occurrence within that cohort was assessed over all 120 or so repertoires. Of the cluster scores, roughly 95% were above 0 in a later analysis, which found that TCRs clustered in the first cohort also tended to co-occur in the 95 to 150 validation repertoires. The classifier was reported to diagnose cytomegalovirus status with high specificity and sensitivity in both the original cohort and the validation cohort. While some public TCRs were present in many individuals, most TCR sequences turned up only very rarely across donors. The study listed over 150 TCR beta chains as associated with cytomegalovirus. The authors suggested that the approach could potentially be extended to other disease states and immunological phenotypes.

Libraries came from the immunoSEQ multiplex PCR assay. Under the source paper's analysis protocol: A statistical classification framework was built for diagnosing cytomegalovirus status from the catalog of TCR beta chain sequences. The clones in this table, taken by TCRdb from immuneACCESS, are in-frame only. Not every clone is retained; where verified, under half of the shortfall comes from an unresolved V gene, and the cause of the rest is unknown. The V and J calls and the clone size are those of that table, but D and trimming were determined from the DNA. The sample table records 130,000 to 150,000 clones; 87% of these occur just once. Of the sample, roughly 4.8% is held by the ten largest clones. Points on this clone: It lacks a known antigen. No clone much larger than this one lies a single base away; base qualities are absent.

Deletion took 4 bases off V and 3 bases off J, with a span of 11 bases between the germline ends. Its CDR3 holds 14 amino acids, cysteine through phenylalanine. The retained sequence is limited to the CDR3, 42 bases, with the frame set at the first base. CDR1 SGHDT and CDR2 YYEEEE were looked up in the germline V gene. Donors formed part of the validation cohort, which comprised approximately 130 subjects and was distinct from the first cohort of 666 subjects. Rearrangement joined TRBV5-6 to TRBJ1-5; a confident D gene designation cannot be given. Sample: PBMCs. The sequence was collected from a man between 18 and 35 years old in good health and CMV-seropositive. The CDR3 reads CASSGGRINQPQHF. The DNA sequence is TGTGCCAGCAGCGGCGGGAGGATCAATCAGCCCCAGCATTTT.